A selection of T cell receptor beta chains follows, all from one sample in a study of T-cell reconstitution after alpha-beta-depleted transplantation in children. TCRdb independently ran MiXCR on the PCR reads; one entry per CDR3 protein. The sample gives about 400,000 distinct CDR3 sequences, 15% to 20% of which show up once; under 30% is in the top ten. Here the sequenced sample was PBMCs, mostly from graft donor cells, taken 360 days after TCRalphabeta/CD19-depleted stem cell transplant. These receptor sequences come from a boy under three years old who had a stem cell transplant for Wiskott-Aldrich syndrome, so the T cells may come from the graft donor. Each CDR3 is given with its conserved first and last residue. The D gene is left open where the match is weak. Clone size appears in some rows only: once, few, many, or a class for an expanded clone.

clone size	D gene	V gene	J gene	CDR3 DNA	CDR3 protein
few	NA	TRBV11-2	TRBJ1-1	TGTGCCAGCAGCCTAACTCTTACCCTGACAGGATTGAACACTGAAGCTTTCTTT	CASSLTLTLTGLNTEAFF
NA	NA	TRBV6-5	TRBJ2-2	TGTGCCAGCAGTTACGAAGGGGCGCGGGCCGGGGAGCTGTTTTTT	CASSYEGARAGELFF
NA	NA	TRBV18	TRBJ2-1	TGTGCCAGCTCACCACTTGGGCAAGACAATGAGCAGTTCTTC	CASSPLGQDNEQFF
many	TRBD1	TRBV6-2/TRBV6-3	TRBJ2-1	TGTGCCAGCAGTTTACAGGGGGCTTTTGTCAATGAGCAGTTCTTC	CASSLQGAFVNEQFF
NA	NA	TRBV6-1	TRBJ2-2	TGTGCCAGCAGTATAGGGACATTGAACACCGGGGAGCTGTTTTTT	CASSIGTLNTGELFF
NA	TRBD1	TRBV27	TRBJ2-7	TGTGCCAGCGCTTGGACAGGGGCCGGCGAGCAGTACTTC	CASAWTGAGEQYF
NA	TRBD2	TRBV5-1	TRBJ2-7	TGCGCCAGCAGACCCGGACTAGCGGGAAGGATGGAGTACGAGCAGTACTTC	CASRPGLAGRMEYEQYF
NA	TRBD1	TRBV5-1	TRBJ2-1	TGCGCCAGCAGCTCGTTGACAGGGCTGACGGATGAGCAGTTCTTC	CASSSLTGLTDEQFF
NA	NA	TRBV14	TRBJ2-3	TGTGCCAGCAACCATCCGGACAGCAATACGCAGTATTTT	CASNHPDSNTQYF
NA	TRBD2	TRBV30	TRBJ2-3	TGTGCCTGGAGTGTCTTAGCGGGCGTCACAGATACGCAGTATTTT	CAWSVLAGVTDTQYF
many	TRBD1	TRBV2	TRBJ2-1	TGTGCCAGCAGCGTCCAAGGACAGGGCTATGAGCAGTTCTTC	CASSVQGQGYEQFF
NA	NA	TRBV2	TRBJ2-3	TGTGCCAGCAGTGAACTGGCCGAGCGCACAGATACGCAGTATTTT	CASSELAERTDTQYF
NA	NA	TRBV5-1	TRBJ2-5	TGCGCCAGCAGCTTGGATTCAGGTGCTGAGACCCAGTACTTC	CASSLDSGAETQYF
NA	TRBD1	TRBV5-1	TRBJ2-7	TGCGCCAGCAGCTTTGACAGGGGGGGGACCTACGAGCAGTACTTC	CASSFDRGGTYEQYF
NA	TRBD2	TRBV2	TRBJ2-1	TGTGCCAGCAGTATGGGACTAGCGGGATTTAATGAGCAGTTCTTC	CASSMGLAGFNEQFF
few	NA	TRBV5-1	TRBJ2-1	TGCGCCAGCAGCTTGGTGAAGGGGGTGTCCCTTGGCAATGAGCAGTTCTTC	CASSLVKGVSLGNEQFF
few	TRBD1	TRBV28	TRBJ2-7	TGTGCCAGCAGGAATCGGGACAGAGAATACGAGCAGTACTTC	CASRNRDREYEQYF
few	NA	TRBV5-1	TRBJ2-7	TGCGCCAGCAGCTTGGACATCACCTACGAGCAGTACTTC	CASSLDITYEQYF
NA	NA	TRBV10-3	TRBJ2-3	TGTGCCATCAGTTGGTCTAGCGCGACCACAGATACGCAGTATTTT	CAISWSSATTDTQYF
NA	NA	TRBV20-1	TRBJ2-4	TGCAGTGCCAGAACTAGCCCAGGCCACTGGTACTTC	CSARTSPGHWYF
few	NA	TRBV25-1	TRBJ2-1	TGTGCCAGCAGTTCGGGAGTAGCCAATGAGCAGTTCTTC	CASSSGVANEQFF
NA	NA	TRBV24-1	TRBJ1-5	TGTGCCACCAGTGATGGGGGTGGCAATCAGCCCCAGCATTTT	CATSDGGGNQPQHF
NA	NA	TRBV20-1	TRBJ2-3	TGCAGTGCTAGACAGCGGCAGTTCGTCACAGATACGCAGTATTTT	CSARQRQFVTDTQYF
few	NA	TRBV11-2	TRBJ2-7	TGTGCCAGCAGCCCCGGGACTCTTCCCGGAGGGCAGTACTTC	CASSPGTLPGGQYF
few	TRBD1	TRBV5-6	TRBJ2-7	TGTGCCAGCAGCTTGTTGCAGGGGGCCGGGGAGCAGTACTTC	CASSLLQGAGEQYF
few	NA	TRBV24-1	TRBJ2-1	TGTGCCACCAGTACTAATCCCCCCGCGGGAAACTACAATGAGCAGTTCTTC	CATSTNPPAGNYNEQFF
NA	NA	TRBV7-2	TRBJ2-1	TGTGCCAGCGGCCCCCGTTTAAAGTCGAGCTCCTACAATGAGCAGTTCTTC	CASGPRLKSSSYNEQFF
few	TRBD2	TRBV11-2	TRBJ2-7	TGTGCCAGCAGCCCAGGGGGGCTAGCGGGACCCTACGAGCAGTACTTC	CASSPGGLAGPYEQYF
few	TRBD2	TRBV2	TRBJ2-3	TGTGCCAGCAGTCAAACCGGACTAGCGGGGAGCACAGATACGCAGTATTTT	CASSQTGLAGSTDTQYF
NA	TRBD1	TRBV11-2	TRBJ2-7	TGTGCCAGCAGCGTGGCGACAGGGTACGAGCAGTACTTC	CASSVATGYEQYF
NA	NA	TRBV12-3/TRBV12-4	TRBJ2-1	TGTGCCAGCAGTTTAAACCAAGAGTACAATGAGCAGTTCTTC	CASSLNQEYNEQFF
NA	TRBD1	TRBV20-1	TRBJ2-7	TGCAGTGCTAGAGGGACGGGACAGCATAACTCCTACGAGCAGTACTTC	CSARGTGQHNSYEQYF
few	NA	TRBV18	TRBJ2-1	TGTGCCAGCTCACCACCGTCGGCCGCGGCTAGTGAGCAGTTCTTC	CASSPPSAAASEQFF
NA	NA	TRBV6-5	TRBJ2-5	TGTGCCAGCAGTTACTCTGCGGAAAAAGAGACCCAGTACTTC	CASSYSAEKETQYF
few	TRBD2	TRBV10-3	TRBJ2-5	TGTGCCATCAGTTCGAGAAGACTAGCGGGTGAAGAGACCCAGTACTTC	CAISSRRLAGEETQYF
few	TRBD1	TRBV7-9	TRBJ2-6	TGTGCCAGCAGCGCCGGACAGGGTGGCTCTGGGGCCAACGTCCTGACTTTC	CASSAGQGGSGANVLTF
NA	TRBD1	TRBV24-1	TRBJ2-7	TGTGCCACCAGTGATCGATTAAGACAGGGGACCCCCTACGAGCAGTACTTC	CATSDRLRQGTPYEQYF
NA	NA	TRBV18	TRBJ2-7	TGTGCCAGCTCACCCGCAGGGACGGCGCCGAATGAGCAGTACTTC	CASSPAGTAPNEQYF
few	NA	TRBV12-3/TRBV12-4	TRBJ2-7	TGTGCCAGCAGTTTAGAAGACGAGCAGTACTTC	CASSLEDEQYF
few	TRBD2	TRBV4-3	TRBJ2-7	TGCGCCAGCAGCCAAGAGCCGACTAGCGGGAGAGGCGAGCAGTACTTC	CASSQEPTSGRGEQYF
few	TRBD1	TRBV2	TRBJ2-7	TGTGCCAGCAAATGGGACAGATCCTACGAGCAGTACTTC	CASKWDRSYEQYF
NA	NA	TRBV6-2/TRBV6-3	TRBJ2-1	TGTGCCAGCAGTTATCTGGCAGGGATCAATGAGCAGTTCTTC	CASSYLAGINEQFF
NA	NA	TRBV7-2	TRBJ2-1	TGTGCCAGCAGCTTAGAATACCATCGCAATGAGCAGTTCTTC	CASSLEYHRNEQFF
few	TRBD1	TRBV24-1	TRBJ2-1	TGTGCCACCAGTGATTTCAAGGACAGGTCCTTCCCGGTCTACAATGAGCAGTTCTTC	CATSDFKDRSFPVYNEQFF
many	TRBD2	TRBV5-6	TRBJ2-5	TGTGCCAGCAGCTTTTTCGGGACTAAAAAAGAGACCCAGTACTTC	CASSFFGTKKETQYF
NA	TRBD1	TRBV29-1	TRBJ2-5	TGCAGCGTCGCGACAGGGTGGGTTGTGGAGACCCAGTACTTC	CSVATGWVVETQYF
few	TRBD1	TRBV7-2	TRBJ2-7	TGTGCCAGCAGCTTCACAGGGGGTGGGTACGAGCAGTACTTC	CASSFTGGGYEQYF
NA	NA	TRBV5-1	TRBJ2-7	TGCGCCAGCAGCAGCCGACAGGCCGGCTCCTACGAGCAGTACTTC	CASSSRQAGSYEQYF
NA	NA	TRBV20-1	TRBJ2-3	TGCAGTGCTAGACTAGCGTACACAGATACGCAGTATTTT	CSARLAYTDTQYF
few	NA	TRBV10-3	TRBJ2-5	TGTGCCATCAGTGGGGATCTGGGGGAGACCCAGTACTTC	CAISGDLGETQYF
NA	NA	TRBV4-1	TRBJ2-1	TGCGCCAGCAGCCAACTGAGGGGAAGGCGGTTCTTC	CASSQLRGRRFF
NA	NA	TRBV4-1	TRBJ2-5	TGCGCCAGCAGCCAAGAGGCGGAGAACTTGGGCGAGACCCAGTACTTC	CASSQEAENLGETQYF
few	NA	TRBV20-1	TRBJ2-5	TGCAGTGCCCTAGGCGCTCTGGAGACCCAGTACTTC	CSALGALETQYF